This T cell receptor (beta chain) was retrieved from a study of cytomegalovirus exposure and HLA in healthy donors. Researchers ran the PCR with 60 Vbeta and 13 Jbeta primers. Profiled with immunoSEQ multiplex PCR; TCRdb holds only in-frame clones, not every one. The table has 210,000 or so clones, over 70% seen once. General study points: As a later analysis showed, a missense DCLRE1C variant was linked to trimming of TCR beta V- and J-genes.

Trimming took 2 bases from V and 0 from J, leaving 10 bases between them. The germline V gene has CDR1 SGHTA and CDR2 FQGTGA. This CDR3 has 15 residues. A word on this clone: Its antigen is currently unknown.

This sequence joins TRBV7-3 and TRBJ1-1, with D perhaps matching TRBD1 (5 bases). This sequence originates from an older woman in good health and CMV-seropositive. The sequenced sample was PBMCs. The CDR3 region is CASSLQGEMNTEAFF. The CDR3 DNA reads TGTGCCAGCAGCTTACAGGGTGAAATGAACACTGAAGCTTTCTTT. Full variable domain (outside the CDR3, taken from reference TRBV7-3 and TRBJ1-1): GAGVSQTPSNKVTEKGKYVELRCDPISGHTALYWYRQSLGQGPEFLIYFQGTGAADDSGLPNDRFFAVRPEGSVSTLKIQRTERGDSAVYLCASSLQGEMNTEAFFGQGTRLTVV.